The next 15 T cell receptor beta chains were all read from a single sample in a study of T cells in Graves' hyperthyroidism and ophthalmopathy. TCR beta CDR3 regions were amplified from RNA. The HTBI primer set drove a first-round RT-PCR of the TCR CDR3. TCRdb recomputed calls from the multiplex PCR reads with MiXCR, one row per CDR3 protein. The table records more than 500,000 distinct CDR3 sequences, 46% of them present only once. Material: peripheral blood or thyroid tissue (not recorded which). The source of these receptors is an adult woman with Graves' disease, either hyperthyroidism or ophthalmopathy (not recorded which).

The CDR3 is CASSSLPGTAGPYEQYF. DNA of the CDR3: TGTGCCAGCAGTTCTCTACCTGGTACGGCGGGACCATACGAGCAGTACTTC. The chain is built from TRBV6-2 or TRBV6-3 and TRBJ2-7, with D tentatively TRBD2 (6 bases). Per the germline V gene, CDR1 is MNHEY and CDR2 is SVGEGT. Trimming shortened V by 4 bases and J by 4 bases, and 23 bases separated the two germline ends. This CDR3 contains 17 residues.

The chain carries TRBV12-3 or TRBV12-4 and TRBJ2-2, with a possible D match to TRBD1 (5 bases). This CDR3 has 13 amino acids. Trimming removed 6 bases at V and 7 bases at J, with 12 bases between. The DNA for the CDR3 is TGTGCCAGCAGAAGGGGATACGGCGGGGAGCTGTTTTTT. Translated: CASRRGYGGELFF.

This clonotype was found once. The chain joins TRBV10-3 to TRBJ2-5; TRBD1 might be the D (6 bases). Trimming removed 3 bases at V and 2 bases at J, with 19 bases between. The CDR3 is 17 amino acids. Germline assignment: CDR1 ENHRY and CDR2 SYGVKD. CDR3 in amino acids: CAISEESTGRYQETQYF. CDR3 sequence (DNA): TGTGCCATCAGTGAAGAGAGTACAGGGCGATATCAAGAGACCCAGTACTTC.

In its sample, this clonotype was seen a few times. V and J are TRBV7-8 and TRBJ1-1, with D hard to call. Germline-derived CDR1 and CDR2 are SGHVS and FQNEAQ. Trimming cost V 2 bases and J 3 bases, with 10 bases left between them. The CDR3 is made up of 14 amino acids. The chain's CDR3 is CASSLLGDDTEAFF. The CDR3 bases are TGTGCCAGCAGCTTATTGGGTGATGACACTGAAGCTTTCTTT.

This clonotype has ten or more counts. This sequence joins TRBV11-2 and TRBJ1-1; D ambiguous. V lost 0 bases and J 4 bases, leaving 9 bases between the germline ends. CDR3 size: 14 residues. Germline CDR1 and CDR2: SGHAT and FQNNGV. In DNA form, the CDR3 reads TGTGCCAGCAGCTTAGATCTGGCCTTCACTGAAGCTTTCTTT. Translation: CASSLDLAFTEAFF.

This clonotype was seen at least ten times. V is TRBV7-8 and J is TRBJ2-5; 8 bases align to TRBD1. J lost 5 bases, V lost 1 base, and 6 bases had no gene match. The V gene's germline CDR1 is SGHVS and CDR2 FQNEAQ. CDR3 length: 15 amino acids. The CDR3 nucleotides are TGTGCCAGCAGCTTAGTGCAGGGGGCTGGGGAGACCCAGTACTTC. Its translation is CASSLVQGAGETQYF.

This clonotype has just a few counts. The V call is TRBV20-1, the J call TRBJ2-5; no clear D gene. CDR1 DFQATT and CDR2 SNEGSKA come from the germline V gene (reference sequence). CDR3 length: 13 residues. Trimming shortened V by 2 bases and J by 8 bases, and 15 bases separated the two germline ends. DNA for the CDR3: TGCAGTGCTAGAAATCCAACAACAGACACCCAGTACTTC. Protein: CSARNPTTDTQYF.

The rearrangement uses TRBV20-1 and TRBJ2-7, with 10 bases lining up with TRBD1. This CDR3 is 15 amino acids long. Germline V CDR1 and CDR2: DFQATT, SNEGSKA (reference sequence). V lost 3 bases and J lost 9; bases outside the gene matches: 14. The CDR3 nucleotides read TGCAGTGCTAGTACGGTAAGACAGGGGGCCACGAGGCAGTACTTC. Amino acids: CSASTVRQGATRQYF.

This clonotype showed up many times. This chain uses TRBV20-1 with TRBJ1-2, with unresolved D. The CDR3 is 12 amino acids. In germline, CDR1 is DFQATT, CDR2 SNEGSKA (reference sequence). V was clipped by 1 base and J by 3 bases, with 6 bases between them. CDR3 protein: CSARVVDYGYTF. In DNA form, the CDR3 reads TGCAGTGCTAGAGTTGTGGACTATGGCTACACCTTC.

This sequence joins TRBV10-3 and TRBJ1-2; 8 bases align to TRBD1. The length of the CDR3 is 11 residues. Germline V gene sequence: CDR1 ENHRY, CDR2 SYGVKD. As DNA, the CDR3 is TGTGGCACATCAGGGGGCTTTGGCTACACCTTC. Its protein product is CGTSGGFGYTF.

The chain employs TRBV7-9 and TRBJ2-7, with 12 bases fitting TRBD1. V shed 6 bases, J shed 3 bases, and the junction held 6 bases outside the gene matches. Germline-derived CDR1 and CDR2 are SEHNR and FQNEAQ (reference sequence). This CDR3 is built from 15 residues. This CDR3 is CASSRDRGRVYEQYF. DNA for the CDR3: TGTGCCAGCAGTCGGGACAGGGGGCGGGTCTACGAGCAGTACTTC.

This clonotype was picked up many times. The gene calls are TRBV12-3 or TRBV12-4 and TRBJ2-5, with 9 bases lining up with TRBD1. V lost 6 bases, J lost 9 bases, and 14 bases stayed unmatched. The CDR3 is 15 amino acids. In nucleotides, the CDR3 is TGTGCCAGCAGCCGAAGAGGGACAGGGAAAGCGGCCCAGTACTTC. The encoded protein is CASSRRGTGKAAQYF.

This rearrangement joins TRBV19 to TRBJ1-1; D unclear. Trimming removed 7 bases from V and 1 base from J, with 10 bases in between. This CDR3 contains 13 residues. From germline, CDR1 is LNHDA and CDR2 SQIVND (reference sequence). Here the CDR3 reads CASTLGGNTEAFF. The CDR3 DNA reads as TGTGCCAGTACCCTCGGAGGGAACACTGAAGCTTTCTTT.

This clonotype was seen a handful of times. This may be a read error: a much more frequent sequence differs by one nucleotide. This rearrangement joins TRBV7-9 to TRBJ2-5; 8 bases align to TRBD2. Germline V gene lookup returns CDR1 SEHNR and CDR2 FQNEAQ (reference sequence). With 4 bases clipped from V and 2 bases from J, the junction kept 9 bases outside the gene matches. CDR3 size: 16 residues. The CDR3 loop is CASSSGRGGRQETQYF. The CDR3 region has the DNA TGTGCCAGCAGCTCCGGTCGAGGCGGGAGGCAAGAGACCCAGTACTTC. Looking up the rest from reference TRBV7-9 and TRBJ2-5 gives the full variable domain: DTGVSQNPRHKITKRGQNVTFRCDPISEHNRLYWYRQTLGQGPEFLTYFQNEAQLEKSRLLSDRFSAERPKGSFSTLEIQRTEQGDSAMYLCASSSGRGGRQETQYFGPGTRLLVL.

The V call is TRBV25-1, the J call TRBJ1-2; no definite D call. The CDR3 consists of 12 residues. V was shortened by 8 bases and J by 8 bases, with 15 bases between the two germline ends. Germline V gives CDR1 MGHDK, CDR2 SYGVNS. The CDR3 reads CASLSDQRGYTF. In DNA form, the CDR3 reads TGTGCCAGCCTATCCGACCAAAGGGGCTACACCTTC.